This T cell receptor beta chain was observed in a study of T cells in Graves' hyperthyroidism and ophthalmopathy. In the study overall: Peripheral blood was obtained at initial diagnosis, preceding any treatment.

Amplification of TCR beta CDR3 regions was performed using RNA transcripts as template. HTBI primers were the set used in a first-round RT-PCR of the TCR CDR3. TCRdb itself ran the multiplex PCR reads through MiXCR, one entry per CDR3 protein. The sample records roughly 280,000 distinct CDR3 sequences, 20% to 25% being singletons. Germline V gene data show CDR1 as SNHLY and CDR2 as FYNNEI. V was pared by 7 bases and J by 0 bases, with 10 bases between. The CDR3 has 13 amino acids. This clonotype was seen ten or more times. This chain links TRBV2 with TRBJ2-7, with D maybe TRBD1 (5 bases). Specimen: blood. The receptor was derived from a man between 25 and 39 years old with Graves' ophthalmopathy. CDR3: CASNRGNSYEQYF. The DNA for the CDR3 is TGTGCCAGCAATAGGGGCAACTCCTACGAGCAGTACTTC.